The rows below give T cell receptor beta chains drawn from one sample of a study of beta chain features in type 1 diabetes. Data came from immunoSEQ multiplex PCR; TCRdb stores just in-frame clones and leaves some out. This repertoire shows roughly 230,000 clones, about 10% found once; its top ten account for approximately 0.035%. Sequenced: naive CD4+ T cells from blood. The origin of the receptors is a woman between 18 and 30 years old in good health. Each CDR3 is given with its conserved first and last residue. A D gene is named only where the DNA matches it firmly. Not every row has a clone size; where given, it reads once, few, many or a size class.

V	size	J	D	DNA	CDR3
TRBV18	many	TRBJ1-1	-	TGTGCCAGCTCACCACTGGACACAAACACTGAAGCTTTCTTT	CASSPLDTNTEAFF
TRBV19	-	TRBJ2-7	TRBD1	TGTGCCAGCAACAGGGGACCCTCCTACGAGCAGTACTTC	CASNRGPSYEQYF
TRBV5-1	-	TRBJ2-5	TRBD2	TGCGCCAGCAGCTTGCTAGCGGGAGTTCCAGAGACCCAGTACTTC	CASSLLAGVPETQYF
TRBV5-6	few	TRBJ2-3	TRBD2	TGTGCCAGCAGCTCTAGCGGGGGAGTAGCAGATACGCAGTATTTT	CASSSSGGVADTQYF
TRBV11-2	-	TRBJ2-7	TRBD1	TGTGCCAGCAGCTTAAGCATAGCACTGGGGACAGGGGGCGGCGAGCAGTACTTC	CASSLSIALGTGGGEQYF
TRBV27	-	TRBJ2-1	TRBD2	TGTGCCAGCAGTTATAGCGGGAGGGCATACAATGAGCAGTTCTTC	CASSYSGRAYNEQFF
TRBV6-6	-	TRBJ2-3	TRBD1	TGTGCCAGCAGTTCTCCGGGACAGGGTACAGATACGCAGTATTTT	CASSSPGQGTDTQYF
TRBV30	-	TRBJ1-2	-	TGTGCCTGGACTCCTCAGGGTCCTGACTATGGCTACACCTTC	CAWTPQGPDYGYTF
TRBV30	-	TRBJ1-2	-	TGTGCCTGGAGCCGGGGGTATGGCTACACCTTC	CAWSRGYGYTF
TRBV9	-	TRBJ2-1	TRBD2	TGTGCCAGCAGCCTGGGGGGGTCCTACAATGAGCAGTTCTTC	CASSLGGSYNEQFF
TRBV27	-	TRBJ2-7	-	TGTGCCAGCAGTACCCGGACAAAACCCAACGAGCAGTACTTC	CASSTRTKPNEQYF
TRBV30	-	TRBJ2-1	-	TGTGCCTGGAGTGTGTCAAGCGGCTCCTACAATGAGCAGTTCTTC	CAWSVSSGSYNEQFF
TRBV7-8	few	TRBJ2-7	-	TGTGCCAGCAGCTTATTAGTCTACGAGCAGTACTTC	CASSLLVYEQYF
TRBV28	few	TRBJ2-7	TRBD2	TGTGCCAGCAGTTTACTCACGCTAGCGGGGGACGAGCAGTACTTC	CASSLLTLAGDEQYF
TRBV4-2	-	TRBJ2-7	TRBD1	TGTGCCAGCAGCCAACTCCTGACAGGGGAGCGCGAGCAGTACTTC	CASSQLLTGEREQYF
TRBV9	few	TRBJ1-6	-	TGTGCCAGCAGCGCGAAACAGGAATCGCTAGTTAATTCACCCCTCCACTTT	CASSAKQESLVNSPLHF
TRBV5-1	-	TRBJ2-7	TRBD1	TGCGCCAGCAGCTTCAATCCGGACAGGGGGCTTGGATACGAGCAGTACTTC	CASSFNPDRGLGYEQYF
TRBV25-1	-	TRBJ2-7	-	TGTGCCAGCAGTGATCCAACGACCAGGGGCTACGAGCAGTACTTC	CASSDPTTRGYEQYF
TRBV6-1	few	TRBJ1-5	-	TGTGCCAGCAACGAGGGTAACAATCAGCCCCAGCATTTT	CASNEGNNQPQHF
TRBV5-4	-	TRBJ2-1	TRBD2	TGTGCCAGCAGCTTGACTACGGGAGGGGGTAATGAGCAGTTCTTC	CASSLTTGGGNEQFF
TRBV6-1	few	TRBJ2-1	-	TGTGCCAGCAGCCTACTTCGGAATGAGCAGTTCTTC	CASSLLRNEQFF
TRBV5-1	-	TRBJ1-4	TRBD1	TGCGCCAGCAGCCAACAGGGGGCGGAGGAAAAACTGTTTTTT	CASSQQGAEEKLFF
TRBV19	-	TRBJ2-1	TRBD2	TGTGCCAGTAGTGAGGGACTAGCGGCCTACAATGAGCAGTTCTTC	CASSEGLAAYNEQFF
TRBV29-1	few	TRBJ2-2	-	TGCAGCGTTGGATCAGGGCAAGGTTGGGACACCGGGGAGCTGTTTTTT	CSVGSGQGWDTGELFF
TRBV19	-	TRBJ2-7	TRBD1	TGTGCCAGTAGTGATGCCGCCGGACAGGGGATTTACGAGCAGTACTTC	CASSDAAGQGIYEQYF
TRBV14	many	TRBJ2-3	TRBD2	TGTGCCAGCAGCCAAGGATGGGGACTAACAGGAGATACGCAGTATTTT	CASSQGWGLTGDTQYF
TRBV19	few	TRBJ2-4	TRBD2	TGTGCCAGTAGTATAGCCGGGACTAGCGGAAACATTCAGTACTTC	CASSIAGTSGNIQYF